The 25 T cell receptor beta chains below come from one sample, sequenced in a study of shared clonotypes between healthy human individuals. Some clones are missing from TCRdb's copy, which holds only in-frame ones; the method was immunoSEQ multiplex PCR. The sample records about 490,000 clones, about 85% being singletons. The sequencing input was PBMCs. The receptors were gathered from a woman aged 40 to 55 in good health. Some clones in this sample may be carry-over from other donors' samples.

The J gene is TRBJ2-7, the V gene TRBV4-1, with D possibly TRBD2 on 6 matching bases. There are 14 residues in the CDR3. The germline V gene encodes CDR1 MGHRA and CDR2 YSYEKL. The V end lost 0 bases, the J end lost 4 bases, and 10 bases lay between the germline ends. The chain's CDR3 is CASSQDPRGYEQYF. The CDR3 DNA follows: TGCGCCAGCAGCCAAGATCCACGGGGGTACGAGCAGTACTTC.

The chain links TRBV19 to TRBJ2-7; 13 bases map to TRBD2. The junction had 16 bases not matched to a gene; V was cut back by 6 bases and J by 5 bases. This CDR3 contains 18 residues. The germline gives CDR1 LNHDA, CDR2 SQIVND (reference sequence). The DNA of the CDR3 is TGTGCCAGTAGCACCCGGCGGACTAGCGGGAGAAGTCTCCACGAGCAGTACTTC. Protein product: CASSTRRTSGRSLHEQYF.

Regarding this clone: A read error likely explains this, since a far larger clone differs by one base. V gene TRBV6-1 combines with J gene TRBJ2-3; 8 bases fit TRBD1. The CDR3 totals 14 residues. CDR1 is MNHNS and CDR2 is SASEGT in the germline V gene. V dropped 7 bases and J dropped 2; count of bases not matched to a gene: 5. CDR3 nucleotides: TGTGCCAGCACAGGGGGCACTGTCACAGATACGCAGTATTTT. Its protein is CASTGGTVTDTQYF.

The chain is built from TRBV29-1 and TRBJ2-7; 9 bases map to TRBD2. This CDR3 has 14 amino acids. The germline CDR1 and CDR2 sequences are SQVTM and ANQGSEA. Germline trimming cut 2 bases from V and 2 bases from J; bases unmatched to any gene: 4. CDR3 sequence reads: CSVESSGRPYEQYF. The CDR3 DNA reads TGCAGCGTTGAATCCAGCGGGAGGCCCTACGAGCAGTACTTC.

A note on this clone: A far larger clone is off by one base, so a read error is likely. This rearrangement joins TRBV10-3 to TRBJ1-5, with D possibly matching TRBD1 (5 bases). The CDR3 contains 16 residues. V was clipped by 4 bases and J by 1 base, with 14 bases between them. Germline-derived CDR1 and CDR2 are ENHRY and SYGVKD. The CDR3 DNA reads TGTGCCATCAGTGGGTCCCCGGGACGGAGCAATCAGCCCCAGCATTTT. The encoded protein is CAISGSPGRSNQPQHF.

This chain uses TRBV15 with TRBJ2-7; 7 bases map to TRBD2. The germline gives CDR1 LNHNV, CDR2 YYDKDF (reference sequence). V lost 2 bases and J lost 5; bases outside the gene matches: 6. This CDR3 contains 14 residues. CDR3 sequence (DNA): TGTGCCACCAGCAGACAGACCCTAGCGGACGAGCAGTACTTC. This translates into CATSRQTLADEQYF.

This rearrangement joins TRBV4-2 to TRBJ2-3, with D perhaps matching TRBD1 or TRBD2 (5 bases each). From germline, CDR1 is LGHNA and CDR2 YNFKEQ. With 0 bases removed from V and 2 bases from J, the gap between germline ends came to 9 bases. The CDR3 consists of 15 residues. This CDR3 is CASSQDSGTTDTQYF. As DNA, the CDR3 is TGTGCCAGCAGCCAAGATTCGGGGACCACAGATACGCAGTATTTT.

The gene calls are TRBV15 and TRBJ1-5; the D is unclear. CDR1 and CDR2 (germline): LNHNV, YYDKDF (reference sequence). V was pared by 0 bases and J by 6 bases, with 9 bases between. This CDR3 region has 14 residues. CDR3 protein: CATSREGKSQPQHF. The CDR3 bases are TGTGCCACCAGCAGAGAGGGTAAATCTCAGCCCCAGCATTTT.

This sequence joins TRBV4-2 and TRBJ1-5, with D maybe TRBD1 (6 bases). V lost 0 bases to trimming and J lost 3 bases, with 9 bases between them. CDR1 is LGHNA and CDR2 is YNFKEQ in the germline V gene. CDR3 size: 15 residues. CDR3 amino acids: CASSQDGGLNQPQHF. The CDR3 nucleotides are TGTGCCAGCAGCCAAGATGGGGGGCTCAATCAGCCCCAGCATTTT.

The chain combines TRBV5-1 with TRBJ2-7; 7 bases are shared with TRBD1. J gave up 4 bases and V 0 bases, and 13 bases lay outside the gene matches. The CDR3 is made up of 17 amino acids. Germline CDR1 reads SGHRS; CDR2 reads YFSETQ. CDR3 sequence (DNA): TGCGCCAGCAGCTTGGTTCGACAGGGAATAGTTCCATACGAGCAGTACTTC. Protein product: CASSLVRQGIVPYEQYF.

On this clone itself: A read error is the likely source, as a far larger clone sits one nucleotide away. The rearrangement uses TRBV5-1 and TRBJ2-7; perhaps TRBD1 as D (5 bases). Trimming shortened V by 5 bases and J by 2 bases, and 14 bases separated the two germline ends. CDR3 length: 14 amino acids. CDR1 SGHRS and CDR2 YFSETQ come from the germline V gene. The CDR3 region is CASRSKTVTYEQYF. The CDR3 DNA sequence: TGCGCCAGCAGGTCCAAGACAGTCACCTACGAGCAGTACTTC.

This rearrangement joins TRBV6-5 to TRBJ2-7; D possibly corresponds to TRBD1 (6 bases). The CDR3 totals 10 residues. CDR1 and CDR2 from the germline V gene are MNHEY and SVGAGI. V dropped 9 bases and J dropped 5 bases, with 8 bases sitting between them. CDR3 sequence reads: CARNRDEQYF. CDR3 in DNA: TGTGCCAGGAACAGGGACGAGCAGTACTTC.

To note about this clone: Given a much more abundant clone one base away, this may be a read error. This chain links TRBV28 with TRBJ1-3; no reliable D call. The germline CDR1 and CDR2 sequences are MDHEN and SYDVKM. Trimming stripped 2 bases from V and 6 bases from J, with 17 bases between. The CDR3 runs to 16 residues. The CDR3 region is CASSLRLLVGVNTIYF. DNA for the CDR3: TGTGCCAGCAGTTTAAGGTTATTGGTCGGCGTAAACACCATATATTTT.

V is TRBV19 and J is TRBJ2-1; 13 positions agree with TRBD2. Germline loops: CDR1 LNHDA, CDR2 SQIVND (reference sequence). V lost 6 bases, J lost 6 bases, and 5 bases stayed unmatched. The CDR3 totals 15 residues. The CDR3 reads CASRPRTSGSNEQFF. CDR3 in DNA: TGTGCCAGTAGACCTCGGACTAGCGGGAGCAATGAGCAGTTCTTC.

This chain links TRBV7-9 with TRBJ1-3, with 7 bases matching TRBD1. The ends lost 3 bases at V and 4 bases at J; junction bases unmatched: 6. Germline V gives CDR1 SEHNR, CDR2 FQNEAQ (reference sequence). The CDR3 is made up of 15 amino acids. Written as DNA, the CDR3 is TGTGCCAGCAGCTTTCAGGGGGGGTCAGGAAACACCATATATTTT. Its translation: CASSFQGGSGNTIYF.

This rearrangement joins TRBV29-1 to TRBJ2-3; D gene ambiguous. The CDR3 has 15 residues. Trimming cost V 0 bases and J 2 bases, with 12 bases left between them. Germline assignment: CDR1 SQVTM and CDR2 ANQGSEA. The CDR3 reads CSVEDRSRSTDTQYF. The CDR3 DNA sequence: TGCAGCGTTGAAGATCGGAGCCGCTCCACAGATACGCAGTATTTT.

This rearrangement joins TRBV2 to TRBJ1-5; the match to TRBD1 covers 8 bases. CDR1 SNHLY and CDR2 FYNNEI come from the germline V gene. The CDR3 covers 14 residues. J gave up 3 bases and V 5 bases, and 3 bases lay outside the gene matches. The CDR3 DNA sequence: TGTGCCAGCAGTCCGGACAGGGTCAATCAGCCCCAGCATTTT. This encodes CASSPDRVNQPQHF. Looking up the rest from reference TRBV2 and TRBJ1-5 gives the full variable domain: EPEVTQTPSHQVTQMGQEVILRCVPISNHLYFYWYRQILGQKVEFLVSFYNNEISEKSEIFDDQFSVERPDGSNFTLKIRSTKLEDSAMYFCASSPDRVNQPQHFGDGTRLSIL.

Comment on this clone: With a far larger clone one base away, a read error is the likely cause. The sample has other DNA sequences that encode this CDR3 too. This chain links TRBV27 with TRBJ2-7; 8 nucleotides line up with TRBD2. Germline V lookup: CDR1 MNHEY, CDR2 SMNVEV (reference sequence). The CDR3 spans 14 residues. CDR3 bases: TGTGCTAGCAGTATGATAGCGGGATCGGGTGAGCAGTACTTC. It translates to CASSMIAGSGEQYF.

Comment on this clone: This likely traces to a read error, being one base from a far larger clone. Distinct nucleotide sequences in the sample also encode this CDR3. The CDR3 spells CASRGARENTEAFF. CDR3 sequence (DNA): TGTGCCAGCAGAGGGGCCAGGGAGAACACCGAAGCTTTCTTT. This chain links TRBV5-4 with TRBJ1-1; D may be TRBD1 (5 bases). Germline V lookup: CDR1 SGHNT, CDR2 YYREEE (reference sequence). The CDR3 extends over 14 amino acids.

The V gene is TRBV28, the J gene TRBJ1-1; TRBD1 matches 9 bases. V trimming: 5 bases; J trimming: 5 bases; junction bases outside the gene matches: 9. The length of the CDR3 is 15 residues. CDR1 is MDHEN, CDR2 SYDVKM, per germline. CDR3 protein: CASSPNGQGKTEAFF. CDR3 DNA sequence: TGTGCCAGCAGTCCAAACGGACAGGGGAAGACTGAAGCTTTCTTT.

The chain employs TRBV30 and TRBJ2-3, with D possibly matching TRBD2 (6 bases). CDR1 is GTSNPN and CDR2 is SVGIG in the germline V gene (reference sequence). V lost 0 bases to trimming and J lost 6 bases, with 19 bases between them. The CDR3 sequence is 16 residues long. The DNA for the CDR3 is TGTGCCTGGAGTGTAGGCCGCGGCGGGGCACGGGATACGCAGTATTTT. Protein sequence: CAWSVGRGGARDTQYF.

J is TRBJ1-4 and V is TRBV28, with 7 bases lining up with TRBD1. The length of the CDR3 is 12 residues. J was trimmed by 7 bases and V by 5 bases; bases with no gene match: 1. Germline V gene sequence: CDR1 MDHEN, CDR2 SYDVKM. CDR3 loop: CASSAGGEKLFF. The CDR3 DNA reads TGTGCCAGCAGTGCAGGGGGTGAAAAACTGTTTTTT.

This chain joins TRBV7-9 and TRBJ1-4, with no clear D. Trimming stripped 1 base from V and 6 bases from J, with 9 bases between. The CDR3 loop spans 14 amino acids. Germline lookup yields CDR1 SEHNR and CDR2 FQNEAQ (reference sequence). CDR3 bases: TGTGCCAGCAGCTTAGAGGTGGATTATGAAAAACTGTTTTTT. As protein: CASSLEVDYEKLFF.

The table lists this clone with a few counts. The chain links TRBV5-6 to TRBJ2-3, with a tentative D call TRBD2 (5 bases). The CDR3 extends over 17 amino acids. CDR1 SGHDT and CDR2 YYEEEE come from the germline V gene. V gave up 2 bases and J gave up 1 base, with 17 bases separating them. The CDR3 loop reads CASSFSSAARGTDTQYF. The CDR3 DNA is TGTGCCAGCAGCTTCAGTAGCGCAGCAAGGGGCACAGATACGCAGTATTTT.

Comment on this clone: Given a far larger clone just one base away, this is likely a sequencing read error. The V and J genes are TRBV7-8 and TRBJ1-3, with D unclear. The CDR3 spans 14 residues. Germline CDR1 and CDR2: SGHVS and FQNEAQ. The CDR3 DNA follows: TGTACCAGCAGCTTATCCGTCTCTGGAAACACCATATATTTT. This gives the protein CTSSLSVSGNTIYF.